One sample yielded the 20 T cell receptor beta chains listed below, sequenced in a study of blood T cells in healthy people across ages. Primers used in a second PCR of about 6 to 11 cycles were a sample-barcoded 5' primer and a J-beta primer mix. TCRdb re-called the 5' RACE reads through MiXCR, storing one row per CDR3 protein. The table has hundreds of thousands of distinct CDR3 sequences, around 43% seen once. The sample consisted of blood. Receptor source: a man in his fifties or sixties in good health.

Points on this clonotype: As the CDR3 is not closed by the conserved phenylalanine or tryptophan, this likely results from a read error. V gene TRBV12-3 or TRBV12-4 combines with J gene TRBJ1-1; 9 bases match TRBD1. V dropped 5 bases and J dropped 5; count of bases not matched to a gene: 6. The CDR3 extends over 14 amino acids. CDR3 coding DNA: TGTGCCAGCAGTCCATACAGGGGGCTAACTGAAGCTTTCCTT. Its translation: CASSPYRGLTEAFL.

V gene TRBV7-2 combines with J gene TRBJ2-4; D not certain. The DNA end is more similar to TRBJ2-7, so the J call may be wrong. The germline V gene encodes CDR1 SGHTA and CDR2 FQGNSA. This CDR3 has 14 amino acids. CDR3 in DNA: TGTGCCAGCAGCTTAGGGGTTCAGTCTTACGAGCAGTACTTC. Its translation: CASSLGVQSYEQYF.

J is TRBJ2-5 and V is TRBV28; a possible D gene is TRBD1 (6 bases). The V gene's germline CDR1 is MDHEN and CDR2 SYDVKM. V lost 6 bases and J lost 1, with 12 bases in between. CDR3 size: 14 residues. The CDR3 is CASRKGQFQETQYF. The CDR3 bases are TGTGCCAGCAGGAAAGGACAGTTCCAAGAGACCCAGTACTTC.

The chain carries TRBV6-6 and TRBJ2-1; possible D gene TRBD1, 5 bases. Trimming cost V 4 bases and J 0 bases, with 13 bases left between them. This CDR3 is built from 16 residues. The V gene's germline CDR1 is MNHNY and CDR2 SVGAGI (reference sequence). The CDR3 here is CASSLRQPDSYNEQFF. CDR3 DNA sequence: TGTGCCAGCAGTTTGCGACAGCCCGACTCCTACAATGAGCAGTTCTTC.

The chain is built from TRBV29-1 and TRBJ1-2; D possibly corresponds to TRBD1 (6 bases). Germline values: CDR1 SQVTM, CDR2 ANQGSEA. CDR3 size: 11 residues. Between the trimmed V and J ends, which lost 4 bases and 6 bases, there was a span of 9 bases. Here the CDR3 reads CSVGRQDGYTF. CDR3 sequence (DNA): TGCAGCGTTGGGCGACAGGATGGCTACACCTTC.

The DNA of the CDR3 is TGTGCCAGCAGTGAAGGGCTTGCAAACGAGCAGTACTTC. It specifies CASSEGLANEQYF. The rearrangement joins TRBV6-1 to TRBJ2-1; D uncertain. The J call may not be correct, given that the DNA end is closer to TRBJ2-7. The CDR3 is made up of 13 amino acids. Germline V gene lookup returns CDR1 MNHNS and CDR2 SASEGT.

This clonotype was detected only a few times. The CDR3 bases are TGCGCCAGCAGCCGTGACAGGGGCACAATAGATACGCAGTATTTT. Its translation: CASSRDRGTIDTQYF. The gene calls are TRBV5-1 and TRBJ2-3; TRBD1 aligns across 8 bases. This CDR3 comprises 15 residues. The J segment lost 5 bases and the V segment lost 4 bases, leaving 9 bases of the junction unmatched. The germline V gene encodes CDR1 SGHRS and CDR2 YFSETQ.

The chain carries TRBV7-2 and TRBJ2-7, with 7 bases identical to TRBD1. Germline V gene lookup returns CDR1 SGHTA and CDR2 FQGNSA. The trim removed 6 bases at V and 0 bases at J, leaving 5 bases unmatched. The CDR3 has 14 amino acids. CDR3 loop: CASRWDSASYEQYF. DNA for the CDR3: TGTGCCAGCAGATGGGACAGTGCCTCCTACGAGCAGTACTTC. The entire variable domain, with the rest obtained from reference TRBV7-2 and TRBJ2-7, is as follows: GAGVSQSPSNKVTEKGKDVELRCDPISGHTALYWYRQSLGQGLEFLIYFQGNSAPDKSGLPSDRFSAERTGGSVSTLTIQRTQQEDSAVYLCASRWDSASYEQYFGPGTRLTVT.

Comments on this clonotype: The CDR3 does not end in the conserved phenylalanine or tryptophan, so this is likely a read error. The V call is TRBV12-3 or TRBV12-4, the J call TRBJ2-7; 8 bases are a match to TRBD2. The CDR3 is 14 amino acids. V lost 5 bases to trimming and J lost 7 bases; unmatched junction nucleotides: 10. The CDR3 protein is CASSRIGGGHEQYL. CDR3 sequence (DNA): TGTGCCAGCAGTCGGATCGGGGGGGGACATGAGCAGTACTTA.

This clonotype came up a few times. A single base separates this from a much larger clone, so it may be a read error. This chain connects TRBV20-1 to TRBJ2-1; D might be TRBD1 or TRBD2, each matching 5 bases. The DNA matches TRBJ2-7 better at its end, which makes the J call doubtful. Germline assignment: CDR1 DFQATT and CDR2 SNEGSKA (reference sequence). The CDR3 is 17 amino acids. The CDR3 loop reads CSATPLEGRSSYNEQYF. For the CDR3, the DNA is TGCAGTGCGACTCCCCTTGAGGGGCGGAGCTCCTACAATGAGCAGTACTTC.

The chain links TRBV15 to TRBJ1-5, with D unclear. The CDR3 contains 16 residues. From germline, CDR1 is LNHNV and CDR2 YYDKDF (reference sequence). V lost 4 bases to trimming and J lost 1 base, with 14 bases between them. CDR3 region: CATSKGRALSNQPQHF. In nucleotides, the CDR3 is TGTGCCACCAGCAAAGGCCGCGCTCTGAGCAATCAGCCCCAGCATTTT.

The chain couples TRBV25-1 to TRBJ1-2; a possible D gene is TRBD1 (6 bases). Trimming removed 4 bases from V and 10 bases from J, with 25 bases in between. CDR1 and CDR2 (germline): MGHDK, SYGVNS. This CDR3 is built from 16 residues. In nucleotides, the CDR3 is TGTGCCAGCAGTGGCGTCCCGGGCCAAAGGGGGTTAGACTACACCTTC. Translation: CASSGVPGQRGLDYTF.

The chain combines TRBV5-6 with TRBJ1-2, with TRBD1 matching 9 bases. The germline CDR1 and CDR2 sequences are SGHDT and YYEEEE. The CDR3 contains 15 residues. Trimming removed 6 bases from V and 6 bases from J; junction bases left unmatched: 12. CDR3 bases: TGTGCCAGCAACTACCGGGACAGGGAATCGAATGGCTACACCTTC. It yields the protein CASNYRDRESNGYTF.

This clonotype was seen only a few times. The chain is built from TRBV6-2 or TRBV6-3 and TRBJ1-2, with D possibly TRBD1 on 6 matching bases. The germline V gene encodes CDR1 MNHEY and CDR2 SVGEGT. Trimming shortened V by 0 bases and J by 4 bases, and 9 bases separated the two germline ends. CDR3 length: 14 amino acids. The CDR3 DNA follows: TGTGCCAGCAGTTACTCCGGGACACGCTATGGCTACACCTTC. Encoded protein: CASSYSGTRYGYTF.

This clonotype appeared a single time. The rearrangement joins TRBV25-1 to TRBJ1-6; D is unresolved. CDR3 length equals 14 residues. The V end lost 5 bases, the J end lost 5 bases, and 10 bases lay between the germline ends. Germline loops: CDR1 MGHDK, CDR2 SYGVNS. The CDR3 coding sequence is TGTGCCAGCAGTAACGCAAGAAATAATTCACCCCTCCACTTT. Its protein product is CASSNARNNSPLHF.

The CDR3 DNA reads TGTGCCAGCAGCCAACATCCTCTCGAGCAGTACTTC. This encodes CASSQHPLEQYF. The rearrangement uses TRBV12-3 or TRBV12-4 and TRBJ2-7; D gene unclear. V shed 6 bases and J shed 6 bases, with 12 bases lying between them. The CDR3 contains 12 residues.

This clonotype came up many times. The rearrangement links TRBV24-1 to TRBJ2-1; a weak D match, TRBD2 (6 bases). There are 14 residues in the CDR3. Trimming took off 3 bases at V and 6 bases at J, with 11 bases between the two ends. Germline V gene data show CDR1 as KGHDR and CDR2 as SFDVKD. The CDR3 spells CATSDPTRVNEQFF. The CDR3 nucleotides read TGTGCCACCAGTGATCCGACTAGGGTCAATGAGCAGTTCTTC.

DNA of the CDR3: TGCGCCAGCAGCCCCGGGACAGGGGGATATTCACCCCTCCACTTT. It yields the protein CASSPGTGGYSPLHF. The V call is TRBV5-1, the J call TRBJ1-6, with 11 bases fitting TRBD1. This CDR3 is built from 15 residues. CDR1 SGHRS and CDR2 YFSETQ come from the germline V gene. V shed 4 bases and J 8 bases; nucleotides not matched to a gene: 5.

The gene calls are TRBV6-5 and TRBJ2-1; D may be TRBD1 (5 bases). The germline gives CDR1 MNHEY, CDR2 SVGAGI. The V gene lost 11 bases and the J gene lost 6 bases, with 17 bases spanning the gap. This CDR3 is 13 amino acids long. DNA of the CDR3: TGTGCCGCCTGGGGCAGGGTTGTCAATGAGCAGTTCTTC. As protein: CAAWGRVVNEQFF.

The chain couples TRBV7-2 to TRBJ1-6; D is unclear. This CDR3 region has 15 residues. The V end was cut by 5 bases, the J end by 9 bases, with 17 bases between. Germline V CDR1 and CDR2: SGHTA, FQGNSA. This chain's CDR3 is CASSGLSQSSSPLHF. The CDR3 DNA sequence: TGTGCCAGCAGCGGTTTATCGCAGTCTTCTTCACCCCTCCACTTT.